This T cell receptor (beta chain) was sequenced for a study of human T cells and chemical hapten exposure. The study, taken as a whole, reports: Relative to control repertoires, expanded TCRs gave rise to significantly more large CDR3 similarity clusters.

Time point meaning: patch test 3, about 24 weeks after DPC sensitization. Treatment indicated: therapeutic diphenylcyclopropenone sensitization with weekly scalp DPC. MiXCR, run by TCRdb on the RACE reads, gives a single entry per CDR3 protein. There are approximately 97,000 distinct CDR3 sequences in the sample; 25% to 35% occur only once, and 10% lies in the top ten. This clonotype was picked up a small number of times. No antigen is known for it. This specimen consisted of whole blood, obtained in connection with sensitization to the hapten diphenylcyclopropenone (DPC). The origin of this receptor is a man in his forties or fifties with alopecia areata. Some clones in this sample may be carry-over from other donors' samples.

Written as DNA, the CDR3 is TGTGCCAGCAGCCCCAGCATAACCCAGTACTTC. Amino acid sequence: CASSPSITQYF. The chain recombines TRBV11-2 with TRBJ2-5; D gene unclear. In germline, CDR1 is SGHAT, CDR2 FQNNGV. The CDR3 extends over 11 amino acids. V was shortened by 5 bases and J by 8 bases, with 9 bases between the two germline ends.